The T cell receptor (beta chain) described here comes from a study of long-term antiretroviral therapy in people with HIV. An immunoSEQ assay, version v3.0, was performed at survey level. Samples were sequenced targeting roughly 35,000-50,000 T-cell genomes each. The data were produced by immunoSEQ multiplex PCR, yet TCRdb's version contains in-frame clones alone and is incomplete. The sample yields about 30,000 clones, roughly 80% seen once. General study findings and limits: Clones that had undergone expansion before ART dominated the repertoire at all time points.

The V segment lost 7 bases and the J segment 2 bases; nucleotides outside the gene matches: 7. The CDR3 has 15 residues. The germline V gene has CDR1 MNHNY and CDR2 SVGAGI (reference sequence). Each donor had at least one pre-ART and at least two post-ART PBMC samples. Concerning this clone: Its antigen is as yet unknown.

This sequence was found in a man aged 40-50 years with HIV. The rearrangement links TRBV6-6 to TRBJ2-7, with 11 positions matching TRBD2. Material: unsorted PBMCs, obtained 3 years after starting antiretroviral therapy. DNA of the CDR3: TGTGCCAGCACCCAAGGGACTAGCGGTCCCTACGAGCAGTACTTC. Its translation is CASTQGTSGPYEQYF.